This entry is about one T cell receptor (beta chain). The antigen is undetermined. This CDR3 has 13 amino acids. Between the trimmed V and J ends, which lost 0 bases and 4 bases, there was a span of 8 bases. The germline gives CDR1 SGDLS, CDR2 YYNGEE. This record belongs to a study of early T cells in non-severe SARS-CoV-2 infection. As for the study in general: From unsorted whole blood, bulk RNA was sequenced, and the chains remained unpaired.

Study observations and caveats: Anti-spike CD8 specificities were favored by VDJdb matching, whose results missed private and CD4 specificities.

TCRdb passed the 5' RACE reads through MiXCR, listing each CDR3 protein once. The sample shows about 56,000 distinct CDR3 sequences, about 10% of them seen only once. The sequencing sample was made of whole blood. This receptor was identified in an adult who was a healthcare worker with PCR-confirmed SARS-CoV-2 infection or an uninfected control (not recorded which). This chain joins TRBV9 and TRBJ2-7; D remains ambiguous. Here the CDR3 DNA reads TGTGCCAGCAGCGTAGAGGCGTTATACGAGCAGTACTTC. It encodes CASSVEALYEQYF.